The sequence of this TCR beta chain was determined in a study of blood T cell repertoires in COVID-19. Authors' data handling: Reference gene primer amplification gave nucleated cell count estimates. Clones were sequenced by immunoSEQ multiplex PCR, and TCRdb holds only the in-frame ones, with some missing. V, J and clone size reflect that table, while D and trimming were determined from the DNA. The sample holds about 220,000 clones, roughly 90% seen once. The trim removed 4 bases at V and 6 bases at J, leaving 11 bases unmatched. Germline values: CDR1 LNHDA, CDR2 SQIVND (reference sequence). The CDR3 totals 18 residues.

The chain couples TRBV19 to TRBJ1-6; 11 bases agree with TRBD1. The origin of this receptor is a woman aged 40-49 years with acute COVID-19. Specimen: PBMCs or T cells enriched from blood (not recorded which). The chain's CDR3 is CASSKDRGLDHFNSPLHF. The CDR3 nucleotides are TGTGCCAGTAGTAAGGACAGGGGGCTCGATCATTTTAATTCACCCCTCCACTTT.